This is a list of T cell receptor beta chains from one sample in a study of cytomegalovirus exposure and HLA in healthy donors. Generated by immunoSEQ multiplex PCR, the TCRdb table keeps only in-frame clones and is missing some. This sample's table reports roughly 120,000 clones. Sequencing used PBMCs. The receptors were gathered from a man aged 25-45 years in good health and CMV-seronegative. Both conserved end residues are part of each CDR3. A D gene is named only where the DNA matches it firmly.

>TRBJ1-6|TRBV6-6|NA
TGTGCCAGCAGTTACGGGCAGGTCAATTCACCCCTCCACTTT
CASSYGQVNSPLHF
>TRBJ1-4|TRBV5-1|NA
TGCGCCAGCAGCTTGGAACTTGGGCAGCTGTTTTTT
CASSLELGQLFF
>TRBJ1-6|TRBV5-1|NA
TGCGCCAGCAGTTTTACTAACCAGGGGTGGAATTCACCCCTCCACTTT
CASSFTNQGWNSPLHF
>TRBJ1-4|TRBV2|NA
TGTGCCAGCTTGGGTAAGGAGGAAAAACTGTTTTTT
CASLGKEEKLFF
>TRBJ1-1|TRBV5-1|NA
TGCGCCAGCAGCGGGGAGGGCAGGGACACTGAAGCTTTCTTT
CASSGEGRDTEAFF
>TRBJ2-1|TRBV7-3|NA
TGTGCCAGCAGCTTAAGCCTAGTCAATGAGCAGTTCTTC
CASSLSLVNEQFF
>TRBJ2-2|TRBV5-1|TRBD2
TGCGCCAGCAGCTTGGCCTTAACTAGCGGGGGGCTTAACACCGGGGAGCTGTTTTTT
CASSLALTSGGLNTGELFF
>TRBJ2-1|TRBV9|TRBD1
TGTGCCAGCAGCGTGACAGGGTCCGCCTACAATGAGCAGTTCTTC
CASSVTGSAYNEQFF
>TRBJ1-4|TRBV2|NA
TGTGCCAGCAGTGAGCGGGGGAGGGCTAATGAAAAACTGTTTTTT
CASSERGRANEKLFF
>TRBJ2-3|TRBV28|TRBD1
TGTGCCAGCAGTGCAGGGACAGGGGGGAATACGCAGTATTTT
CASSAGTGGNTQYF
>TRBJ2-2|TRBV28|TRBD2
TGTGCCAGCAACCAGCGGGGGGTTCTTAACACCGGGGAGCTGTTTTTT
CASNQRGVLNTGELFF
>TRBJ1-1|TRBV5-1|NA
TGCGCCAGCAGCTTGGAGTTGACAGCCACTGAAGCTTTCTTT
CASSLELTATEAFF
>TRBJ2-7|TRBV6-1|NA
TGTGCCAGCAGTGTAGGAAGGAGCTCCTACGAGCAGTACTTC
CASSVGRSSYEQYF
>TRBJ2-2|TRBV2|TRBD2
TGTGCCAGCAGCGCTCAGCGGGGGGGAATCTCCGGGGAGCTGTTTTTT
CASSAQRGGISGELFF
>TRBJ2-5|TRBV14|TRBD2
TGTGCCAGCAGCCAAGGGACTAGCGGGGGACAAGAGACCCAGTACTTC
CASSQGTSGGQETQYF
>TRBJ1-1|TRBV19|NA
TGTGCCGCGTCCGGGGAAATGAACACTGAAGCTTTCTTT
CAASGEMNTEAFF
>TRBJ1-2|TRBV6-1|TRBD1
TGTGCCAGCAGTGAATTTGAAGGGGGCGACGGCTATGGCTACACCTTC
CASSEFEGGDGYGYTF
>TRBJ2-2|TRBV5-4|NA
TGTGCCAGCAGCTTTGGCGGACTCTCGGCGGGGACTACCGGGGAGCTGTTTTTT
CASSFGGLSAGTTGELFF
>TRBJ2-7|TRBV13|TRBD2
TGTGCCAGCAGCTACCGACTAGCGGGGCCGCCCTACGAGCAGTACTTC
CASSYRLAGPPYEQYF
>TRBJ2-7|TRBV10-3|TRBD2
TGTGCCATCAGTGAGTCCTTGGCGGGGGGGCCGTCCGAGCAGTACTTC
CAISESLAGGPSEQYF
>TRBJ1-2|TRBV19|NA
TGTGCCAGTAGTGCGCAGGCCAACTATGGCTACACCTTC
CASSAQANYGYTF
>TRBJ1-2|TRBV18|NA
TGTGCCAGCTCGCCTGACAGCACCTATGGCTACACCTTC
CASSPDSTYGYTF
>TRBJ1-1|TRBV10-2|NA
TGCGCCAGCAGTGAACAGAACACTGAAGCTTTCTTT
CASSEQNTEAFF
>TRBJ2-2|TRBV27|NA
TGTGCCAGCAGTTTACTCCCCGGCTCAGGGGCCCGGGACGGGGAGCTGTTTTTT
CASSLLPGSGARDGELFF
>TRBJ2-7|TRBV18|NA
TGTGCCAGCTCACGATCGGGATCCCTGAGCTCCTACGAGCAGTACTTC
CASSRSGSLSSYEQYF
>TRBJ2-7|TRBV5-6|TRBD1
TGTGCCAGCAGCTTGGGACAGGGGGACATCCTAGGCGAGCAGTACTTC
CASSLGQGDILGEQYF
>TRBJ1-1|TRBV7-9|TRBD1
TGTGCCAGCAACTACCCACAGGGGGCATTGGGGAACACTGAAGCTTTCTTT
CASNYPQGALGNTEAFF